This TCR beta chain was identified during a study of shared clonotypes between healthy human individuals. General study points: What limited the represented genetic and exposure-history diversity was the small number of donors.

It was across several immunoSEQ plates that each subset's genomic DNA was evenly split. Sequencing was performed with immunoSEQ multiplex PCR; in TCRdb, only in-frame clones are kept and a portion is missing. Of about 820,000 clones listed, almost 95% were seen once; the top ten hold less than 25%. Naive CD8 cells, CD45RO-negative and positively selected for CCR7, excluded terminally differentiated effector memory CD45RA+ cells. The healthy adult donors were HIV-negative and reported no recent acute infections or vaccinations. Germline CDR1 and CDR2: MNHEY and SMNVEV (reference sequence). This CDR3 comprises 13 residues. The ends lost 5 bases at V and 6 bases at J; junction bases unmatched: 6. On this clone itself: Antigen: not known.

Sequences were obtained from naive CD8+ T cells sorted from blood. V usage is TRBV27 and J usage is TRBJ1-2, with TRBD1 identical over 7 bases. The origin of this receptor is a man aged 25-45 years in good health. CDR3 sequence: CASSDGTVNGYTF. The CDR3 DNA sequence: TGTGCCAGCAGTGACGGGACAGTAAATGGCTACACCTTC.